What follows describes a single T cell receptor beta chain. Its target is not known. This sample is drawn from a study of CD8 T cells in ankylosing spondylitis. Whole-study results and caveats: The authors reported significant enrichment of disease-linked clones in matched ankylosing spondylitis synovial fluid. Characteristic of ankylosing spondylitis blood, it appeared, was a TCR beta motif comprising several highly homologous variants.

It was by quantitative 5'-RACE with molecular barcodes that TCR beta libraries were made. A single record per CDR3 protein comes from TCRdb applying MiXCR to the 5' RACE reads. The table records roughly 250,000 distinct CDR3 sequences, about 10% of them present only once. Trimming cost V 3 bases and J 6 bases; bases outside gene matches: 7. Germline assignment: CDR1 SGHRS and CDR2 YFSETQ. The CDR3 covers 15 residues. Sequencing was carried out using blood, either unsorted or a sorted T cell fraction (not recorded which). J is TRBJ2-2 and V is TRBV5-1, with 8 bases identical to TRBD1. This TCR derives from a male donor with ankylosing spondylitis or in good health (not recorded which). Here the CDR3 reads CASSSSQQGAGELFF. For the CDR3, the DNA is TGCGCCAGCAGCTCCAGTCAACAGGGGGCCGGGGAGCTGTTTTTT.